This T cell receptor beta chain was retrieved from a study of OX40 agonist ivuxolimab in advanced cancers. Study information: Age averaged around 60 years (range 23 to 79), and roughly 80% were male.

The CDR3 extends over 13 amino acids. CDR1 and CDR2 from the germline V gene are SGHDT and YYEEEE. V lost 1 base and J lost 7, with 11 bases in between. Judged by abundance, this clone is medium-sized. Method: immunoSEQ multiplex PCR; TCRdb's copy keeps in-frame clones and lacks some. The sample records some 72,000 clones, 80% to 95% being singletons. The receptor was derived from an adult with an advanced solid tumor such as melanoma, head and neck, liver or kidney cancer. V is TRBV5-6 and J is TRBJ1-2; possible D gene TRBD1, 6 bases. The sequencing used CD4+ or CD8+ T cells sorted from blood, collected in a trial of the OX40 agonist ivuxolimab. DNA of the CDR3: TGTGCCAGCAGCTTGTGGGGGGCCACTGGCTACACCTTC. Translating gives CASSLWGATGYTF.